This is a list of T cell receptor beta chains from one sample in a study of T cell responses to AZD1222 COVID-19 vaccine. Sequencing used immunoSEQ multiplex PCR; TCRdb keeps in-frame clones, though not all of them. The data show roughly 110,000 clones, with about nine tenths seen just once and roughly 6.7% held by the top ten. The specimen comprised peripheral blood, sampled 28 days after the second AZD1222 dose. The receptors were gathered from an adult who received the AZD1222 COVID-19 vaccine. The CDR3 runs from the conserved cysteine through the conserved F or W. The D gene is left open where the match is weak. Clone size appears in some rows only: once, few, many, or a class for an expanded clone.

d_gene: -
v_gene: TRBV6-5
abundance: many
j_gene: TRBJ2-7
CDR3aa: CASSPGGDEQYF
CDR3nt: TGTGCCAGCAGTCCGGGGGGCGACGAGCAGTACTTC

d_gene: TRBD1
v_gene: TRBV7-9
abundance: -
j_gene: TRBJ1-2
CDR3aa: CASSQRGQDGYTF
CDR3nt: TGTGCCAGCAGCCAAAGGGGGCAAGATGGCTACACCTTC

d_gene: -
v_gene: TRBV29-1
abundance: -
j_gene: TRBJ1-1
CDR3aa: CSVDKGTLNTEAFF
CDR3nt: TGCAGCGTTGATAAGGGGACCTTGAACACTGAAGCTTTCTTT

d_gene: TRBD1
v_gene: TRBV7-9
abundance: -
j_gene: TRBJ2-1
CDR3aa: CASSVYRGRTYNEQFF
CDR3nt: TGTGCCAGCAGCGTCTACAGGGGGCGCACCTACAATGAGCAGTTCTTC

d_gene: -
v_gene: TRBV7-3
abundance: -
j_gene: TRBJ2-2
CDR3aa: CASSPGYRDLTGELFF
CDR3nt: TGTGCCAGCAGCCCAGGGTACAGGGATCTGACCGGGGAGCTGTTTTTT

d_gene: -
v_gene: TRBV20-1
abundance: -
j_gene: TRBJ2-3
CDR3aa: CSASYRTDTQYF
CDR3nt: TGCAGTGCTAGTTACCGCACAGATACGCAGTATTTT

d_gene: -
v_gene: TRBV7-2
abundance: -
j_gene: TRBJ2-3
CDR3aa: CASSRLAGPSTDTQYF
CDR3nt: TGTGCCAGCAGCCGCTTGGCCGGCCCTAGCACAGATACGCAGTATTTT

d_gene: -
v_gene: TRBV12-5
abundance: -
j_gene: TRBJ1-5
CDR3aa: CASGLGTVNQPQHF
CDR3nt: TGTGCTAGTGGTTTGGGGACAGTCAATCAGCCCCAGCATTTT

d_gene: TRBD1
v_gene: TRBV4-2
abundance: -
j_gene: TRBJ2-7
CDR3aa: CASSQDNRGDYEQYF
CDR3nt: TGTGCCAGCAGCCAAGATAACAGGGGGGACTACGAGCAGTACTTC

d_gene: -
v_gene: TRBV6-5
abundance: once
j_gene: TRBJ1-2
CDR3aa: CASSYTPGGGYTF
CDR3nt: TGTGCCAGCAGTTACACCCCGGGAGGTGGCTACACCTTC

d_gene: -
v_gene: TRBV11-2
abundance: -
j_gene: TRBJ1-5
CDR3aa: CASSLGLGGNQPQHF
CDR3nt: TGTGCCAGCAGCTTAGGGTTAGGGGGCAATCAGCCCCAGCATTTT

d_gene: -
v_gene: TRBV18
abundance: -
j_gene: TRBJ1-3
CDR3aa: CASAEGSSGNTIYF
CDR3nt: TGTGCCAGCGCCGAGGGGAGCTCTGGAAACACCATATATTTT

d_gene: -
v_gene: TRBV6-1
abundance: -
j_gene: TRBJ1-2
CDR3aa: CASSEYNGYTF
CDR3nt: TGTGCCAGCAGTGAATATAATGGCTACACCTTC

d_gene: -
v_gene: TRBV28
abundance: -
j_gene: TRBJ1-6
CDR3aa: CASSLRLSPLHF
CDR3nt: TGTGCCAGCAGTTTACGGCTTTCACCCCTCCACTTT

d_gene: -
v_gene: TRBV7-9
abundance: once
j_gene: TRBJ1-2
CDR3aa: CASSLDIQTSYGYTF
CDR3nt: TGTGCCAGCAGCTTAGATATCCAGACCTCTTATGGCTACACCTTC

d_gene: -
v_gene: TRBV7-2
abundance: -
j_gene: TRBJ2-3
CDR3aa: CASSLTSLGVDTQYF
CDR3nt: TGTGCCAGCAGCTTAACTTCTCTGGGTGTCGATACGCAGTATTTT

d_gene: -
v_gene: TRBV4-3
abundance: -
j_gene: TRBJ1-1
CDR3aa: CASSQVAGKAFF
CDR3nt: TGCGCCAGCAGCCAAGTGGCGGGGAAAGCTTTCTTT

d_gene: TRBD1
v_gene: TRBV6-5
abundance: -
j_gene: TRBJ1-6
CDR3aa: CASMGDRDNSPLHF
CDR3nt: TGTGCCAGCATGGGGGACAGGGATAATTCACCCCTCCACTTT

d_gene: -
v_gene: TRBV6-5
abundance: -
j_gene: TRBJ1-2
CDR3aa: CASGLGRYGYTF
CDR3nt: TGTGCCAGCGGCCTAGGGCGGTATGGCTACACCTTC

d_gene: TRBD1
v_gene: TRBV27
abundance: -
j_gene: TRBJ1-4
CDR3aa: CANPTGNNEKLFF
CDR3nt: TGTGCCAACCCGACAGGGAACAATGAAAAACTGTTTTTT

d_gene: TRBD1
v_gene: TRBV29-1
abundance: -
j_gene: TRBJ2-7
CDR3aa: CSVVGQAKYEQYF
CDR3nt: TGCAGCGTTGTTGGACAGGCGAAATACGAGCAGTACTTC

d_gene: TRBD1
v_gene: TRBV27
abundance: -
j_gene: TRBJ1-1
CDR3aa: CASSLTGGAEAFF
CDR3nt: TGTGCCAGCAGTCTGACAGGGGGCGCTGAAGCTTTCTTT

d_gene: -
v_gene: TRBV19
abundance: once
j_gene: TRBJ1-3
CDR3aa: CASSIDSGSGNTIYF
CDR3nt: TGTGCCAGTAGTATAGATTCGGGATCTGGAAACACCATATATTTT

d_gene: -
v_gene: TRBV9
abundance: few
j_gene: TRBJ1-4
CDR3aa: CASSVGQTNEKLFF
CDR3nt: TGTGCCAGCAGCGTAGGTCAGACTAATGAAAAACTGTTTTTT

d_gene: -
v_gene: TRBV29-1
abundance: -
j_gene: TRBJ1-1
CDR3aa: CSVPLREGSTEAFF
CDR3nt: TGCAGCGTTCCCCTGCGGGAAGGGAGCACTGAAGCTTTCTTT

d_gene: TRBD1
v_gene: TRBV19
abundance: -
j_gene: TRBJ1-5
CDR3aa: CASNQDRGPSPQHF
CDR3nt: TGTGCCAGTAACCAGGACAGGGGCCCGTCGCCCCAGCATTTT

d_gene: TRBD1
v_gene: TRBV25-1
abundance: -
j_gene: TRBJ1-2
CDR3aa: CASSEPGQASFYGYTF
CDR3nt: TGTGCCAGCAGTGAACCCGGACAGGCCTCATTCTATGGCTACACCTTC

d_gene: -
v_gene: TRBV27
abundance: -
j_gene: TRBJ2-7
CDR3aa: CASSLRPGPLREQYF
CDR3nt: TGTGCCAGCAGTTTAAGGCCAGGGCCGTTGAGGGAGCAGTACTTC

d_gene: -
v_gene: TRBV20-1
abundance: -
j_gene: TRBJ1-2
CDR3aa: CSAGGDPSGGYTF
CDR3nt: TGCAGTGCTGGTGGGGACCCCTCGGGGGGCTACACCTTC

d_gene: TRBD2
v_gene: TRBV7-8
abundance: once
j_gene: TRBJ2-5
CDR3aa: CASSPSGETQYF
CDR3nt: TGTGCCAGCAGCCCTAGCGGGGAGACCCAGTACTTC

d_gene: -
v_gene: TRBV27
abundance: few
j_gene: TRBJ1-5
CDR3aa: CASGPGSGSNQPQHF
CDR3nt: TGTGCCAGCGGCCCAGGTTCGGGGAGCAATCAGCCCCAGCATTTT

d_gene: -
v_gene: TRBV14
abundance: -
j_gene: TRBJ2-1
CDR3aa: CASSQDTPNEQFF
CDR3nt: TGTGCCAGCAGCCAAGATACGCCCAATGAGCAGTTCTTC

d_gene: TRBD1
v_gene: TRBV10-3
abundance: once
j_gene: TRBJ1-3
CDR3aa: CAIRTGTEGNTIYF
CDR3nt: TGTGCCATCAGGACCGGGACAGAAGGAAACACCATATATTTT

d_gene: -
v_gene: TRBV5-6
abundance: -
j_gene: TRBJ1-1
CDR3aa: CASSPVAVLTDGEAFF
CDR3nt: TGTGCCAGCAGCCCCGTAGCGGTTTTAACAGACGGTGAAGCTTTCTTT

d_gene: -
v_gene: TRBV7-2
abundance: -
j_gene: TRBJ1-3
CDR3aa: CASSLAAGTAGNTIYF
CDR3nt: TGTGCCAGCAGCTTAGCGGCCGGGACGGCTGGAAACACCATATATTTT

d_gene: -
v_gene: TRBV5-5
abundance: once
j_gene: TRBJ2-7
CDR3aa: CASSSRWKAYEQYF
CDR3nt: TGTGCCAGCAGCTCCCGGTGGAAGGCCTACGAGCAGTACTTC

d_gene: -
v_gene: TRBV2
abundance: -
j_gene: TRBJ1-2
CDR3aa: CASNQDYGYTF
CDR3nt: TGTGCCAGCAACCAGGACTATGGCTACACCTTC

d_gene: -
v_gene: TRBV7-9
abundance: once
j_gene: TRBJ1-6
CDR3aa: CASSFPQGNSPLHF
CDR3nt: TGTGCCAGCAGCTTCCCACAGGGTAATTCACCCCTCCACTTT

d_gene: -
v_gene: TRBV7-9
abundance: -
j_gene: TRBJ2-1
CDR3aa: CASSPTASLYNEQFF
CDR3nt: TGTGCCAGCAGCCCGACAGCAAGCCTCTACAATGAGCAGTTCTTC

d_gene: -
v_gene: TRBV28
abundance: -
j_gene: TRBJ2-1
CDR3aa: CASSKRTTNNEQFF
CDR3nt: TGTGCCAGCAGTAAAAGGACAACGAACAATGAGCAGTTCTTC

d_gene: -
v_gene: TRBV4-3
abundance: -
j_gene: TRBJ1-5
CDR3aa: CASSQEKGDQPQHF
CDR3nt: TGCGCCAGCAGCCAAGAAAAAGGGGATCAGCCCCAGCATTTT

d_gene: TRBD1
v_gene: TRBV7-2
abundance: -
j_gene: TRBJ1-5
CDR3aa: CASSLGTGVIQPQHF
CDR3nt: TGTGCCAGCAGCTTGGGGACAGGGGTTATTCAGCCCCAGCATTTT

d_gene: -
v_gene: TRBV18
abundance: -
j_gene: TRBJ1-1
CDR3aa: CASSPGGVTEAFF
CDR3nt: TGTGCCAGCTCACCAGGGGGGGTTACTGAAGCTTTCTTT

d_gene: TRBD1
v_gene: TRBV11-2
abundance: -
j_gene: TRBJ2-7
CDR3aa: CASSRGTGKGHEQYF
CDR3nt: TGTGCCAGCAGCCGTGGGACAGGGAAGGGCCACGAGCAGTACTTC

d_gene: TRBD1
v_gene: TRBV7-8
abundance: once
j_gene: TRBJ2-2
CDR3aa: CASSLGGRGRNTGELFF
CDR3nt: TGTGCCAGCAGCTTAGGAGGCAGGGGGAGGAACACCGGGGAGCTGTTTTTT

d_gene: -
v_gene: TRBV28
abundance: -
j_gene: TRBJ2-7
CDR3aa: CASSVDRSYEQYF
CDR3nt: TGTGCCAGCAGTGTGGACAGATCCTACGAGCAGTACTTC

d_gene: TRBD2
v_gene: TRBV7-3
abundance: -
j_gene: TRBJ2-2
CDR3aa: CASSPGTSGTGELFF
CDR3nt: TGTGCCAGCAGCCCCGGGACTAGCGGAACCGGGGAGCTGTTTTTT

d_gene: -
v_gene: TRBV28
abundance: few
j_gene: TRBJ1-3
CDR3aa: CASSSAGPTGNTIYF
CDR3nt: TGTGCCAGCTCATCGGCAGGGCCAACTGGAAACACCATATATTTT

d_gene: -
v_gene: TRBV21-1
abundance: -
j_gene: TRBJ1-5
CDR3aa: CASTAQGAYQPQHF
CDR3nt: TGTGCCAGCACCGCACAGGGGGCATACCAGCCCCAGCATTTT

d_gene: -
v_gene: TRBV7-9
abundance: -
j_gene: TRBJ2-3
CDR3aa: CASSGGRGLSDTQYF
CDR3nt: TGTGCCAGCAGCGGTGGGCGGGGATTGTCAGATACGCAGTATTTT

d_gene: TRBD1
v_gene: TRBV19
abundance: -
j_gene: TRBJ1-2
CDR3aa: CASSMGQNYGYTF
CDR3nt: TGTGCCAGTAGTATGGGACAGAACTATGGCTACACCTTC

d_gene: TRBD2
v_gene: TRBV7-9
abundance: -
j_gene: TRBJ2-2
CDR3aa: CASSPGLATGELFF
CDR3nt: TGTGCCAGCAGCCCGGGACTAGCTACCGGGGAGCTGTTTTTT

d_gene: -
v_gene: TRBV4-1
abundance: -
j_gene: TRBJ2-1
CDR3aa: CASSQESWRGPSSYNEQFF
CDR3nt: TGCGCCAGCAGCCAAGAATCGTGGCGGGGGCCAAGCTCCTACAATGAGCAGTTCTTC

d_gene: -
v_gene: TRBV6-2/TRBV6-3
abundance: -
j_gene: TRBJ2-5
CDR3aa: CASSYPGAETQYF
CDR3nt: TGTGCCAGCAGTTATCCAGGGGCGGAGACCCAGTACTTC

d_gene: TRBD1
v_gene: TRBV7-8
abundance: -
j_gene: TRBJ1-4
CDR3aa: CASSRTGATNEKLFF
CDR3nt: TGTGCCAGCAGCCGGACAGGGGCTACTAATGAAAAACTGTTTTTT